What follows is one TCR beta chain and its context. The antigen is undetermined. CDR3 size: 15 residues. The germline V gene has CDR1 MNHEY and CDR2 SVGAGI. V was shortened by 0 bases and J by 6 bases, with 9 bases between the two germline ends. This entry is derived from a study of T cells after yellow fever vaccination. Across the study: Each low-cell-number fraction was prepared by means of SMART-Seq v4 Ultra Low Input.

The study, taken as a whole, reports: After the booster, about 95% of CD4 and approximately 87% of CD8 primary-response clones were re-detected. Overall, a small share of clonotypes was seen in both CD4 and CD8 compartments. There was a possibility that FACS-sorted repertoires contained abundant clonotypes contaminating from the bulk population.

TCRdb recomputed calls from the 5' RACE reads with MiXCR, one row per CDR3 protein. This sample carries about 320,000 distinct CDR3 sequences, around 6.8% of them seen once, and the ten largest clones take over 15%. Here the sequenced sample was PBMCs, taken 45 days after the first yellow fever vaccination. V is TRBV6-5 and J is TRBJ1-6; D not resolved. This receptor was obtained from a man younger than 35 who received the YFV17D yellow fever vaccine. The CDR3 protein is CASSYSPGSNSPLHF. The CDR3 nucleotides read TGTGCCAGCAGTTACTCTCCGGGCTCTAATTCACCCCTCCACTTT.